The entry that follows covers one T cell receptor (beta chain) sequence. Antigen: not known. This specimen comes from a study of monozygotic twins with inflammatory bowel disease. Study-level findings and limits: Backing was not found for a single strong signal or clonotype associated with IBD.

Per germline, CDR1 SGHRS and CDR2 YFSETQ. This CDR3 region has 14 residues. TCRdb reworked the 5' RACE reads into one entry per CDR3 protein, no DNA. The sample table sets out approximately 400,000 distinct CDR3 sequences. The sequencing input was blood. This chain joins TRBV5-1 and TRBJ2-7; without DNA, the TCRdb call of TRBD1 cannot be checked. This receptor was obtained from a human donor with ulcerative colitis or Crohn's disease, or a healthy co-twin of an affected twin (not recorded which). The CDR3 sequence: CASSLRQGAGEQYF.